This TCR beta chain stems from a study of blood T cell repertoires in COVID-19. In the study overall: Sources were T cells, B-cell-depleted T cells, or PBMCs; the material itself was cDNA or gDNA.

Trimming removed 2 bases at V and 4 bases at J, with 11 bases between. The CDR3 has 14 amino acids. Germline V gene lookup returns CDR1 SGHTA and CDR2 FQGNSA. As handled by the study authors: Estimated nucleated cell counts came from reference gene primer amplification. The data were produced by immunoSEQ multiplex PCR, yet TCRdb's version contains in-frame clones alone and is incomplete. D and trimming come from the DNA, and the V and J calls and clone size come from that table. This table has about 130,000 clones, over 75% appearing once. This chain connects TRBV7-2 to TRBJ1-1; possibly TRBD1 for D (6 bases). The sequence was obtained from a human donor in a cohort sampled during active COVID-19. Input material: peripheral blood. CDR3 DNA sequence: TGTGCCAGCAGCTTAAACAGGGTAAGCACTGAAGCTTTCTTT. Amino acid sequence: CASSLNRVSTEAFF. Drawing the rest from reference TRBV7-2 and TRBJ1-1, the complete variable domain is GAGVSQSPSNKVTEKGKDVELRCDPISGHTALYWYRQSLGQGLEFLIYFQGNSAPDKSGLPSDRFSAERTGGSVSTLTIQRTQQEDSAVYLCASSLNRVSTEAFFGQGTRLTVV.